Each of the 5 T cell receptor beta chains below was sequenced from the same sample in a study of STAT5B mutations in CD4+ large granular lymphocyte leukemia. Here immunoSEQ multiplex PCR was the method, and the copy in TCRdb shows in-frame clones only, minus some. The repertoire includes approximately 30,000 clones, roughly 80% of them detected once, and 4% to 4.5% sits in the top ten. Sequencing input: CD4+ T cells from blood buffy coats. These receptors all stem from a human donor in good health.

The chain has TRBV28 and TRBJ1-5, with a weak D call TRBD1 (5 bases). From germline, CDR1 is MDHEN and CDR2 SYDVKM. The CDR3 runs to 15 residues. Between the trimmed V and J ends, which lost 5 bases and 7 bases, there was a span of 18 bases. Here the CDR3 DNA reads TGTGCCAGCAGTCCTGCGGGCCTCGAGGGGCAGCCCCAGCATTTT. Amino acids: CASSPAGLEGQPQHF.

The chain's CDR3 is CASNSGSSNNEQFF. CDR3 in DNA: TGTGCCAGCAATAGCGGGAGCTCAAACAATGAGCAGTTCTTC. The gene calls are TRBV6-1 and TRBJ2-1, with 9 bases fitting TRBD2. After removal of 7 bases from V and 5 bases from J, the junction contained 6 bases not matched to a gene. Per germline, CDR1 MNHNS and CDR2 SASEGT. The CDR3 contains 14 residues.

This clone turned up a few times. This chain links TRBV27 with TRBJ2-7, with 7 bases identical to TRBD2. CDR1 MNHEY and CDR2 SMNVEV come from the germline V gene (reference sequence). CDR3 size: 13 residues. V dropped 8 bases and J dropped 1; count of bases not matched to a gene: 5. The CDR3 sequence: CASGGGLSYEQYF. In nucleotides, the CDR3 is TGTGCCAGCGGGGGAGGGCTGTCCTACGAGCAGTACTTC.

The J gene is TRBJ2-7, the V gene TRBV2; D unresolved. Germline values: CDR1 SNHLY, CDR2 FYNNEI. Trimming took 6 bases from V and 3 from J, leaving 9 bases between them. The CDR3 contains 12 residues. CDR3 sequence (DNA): TGTGCCAGCAGATCCTACCGCTACGAGCAGTACTTC. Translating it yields CASRSYRYEQYF.

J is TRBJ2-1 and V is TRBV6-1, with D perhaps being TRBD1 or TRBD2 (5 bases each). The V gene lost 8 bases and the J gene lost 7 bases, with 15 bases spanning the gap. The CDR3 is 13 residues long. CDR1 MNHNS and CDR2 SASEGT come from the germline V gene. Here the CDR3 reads CASRGEGRNEQFF. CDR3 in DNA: TGTGCCAGCCGGGGCGAGGGACGGAATGAGCAGTTCTTC.